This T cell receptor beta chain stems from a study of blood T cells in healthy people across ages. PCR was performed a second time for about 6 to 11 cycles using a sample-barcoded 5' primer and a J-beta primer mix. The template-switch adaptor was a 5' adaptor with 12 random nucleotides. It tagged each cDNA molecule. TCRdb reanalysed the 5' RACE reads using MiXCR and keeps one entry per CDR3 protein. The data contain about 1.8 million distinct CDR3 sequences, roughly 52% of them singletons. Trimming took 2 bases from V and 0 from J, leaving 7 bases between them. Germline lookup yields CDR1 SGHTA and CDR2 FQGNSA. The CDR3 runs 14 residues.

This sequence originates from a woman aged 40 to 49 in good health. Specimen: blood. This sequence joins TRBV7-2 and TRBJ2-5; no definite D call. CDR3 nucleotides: TGTGCCAGCAGCTTATTTGCACACCAAGAGACCCAGTACTTC. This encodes CASSLFAHQETQYF.